These 10 T cell receptor beta chains were sequenced from one sample in a study of OX40 agonist ivuxolimab in advanced cancers. TCRdb's copy holds only in-frame clones and misses some; the assay was immunoSEQ multiplex PCR. The data show 90,000 to 120,000 clones, with around 93% seen just once and roughly 1.1% held by the top ten. This material consisted of CD4+ or CD8+ T cells sorted from blood, taken in a trial of the OX40 agonist ivuxolimab. These receptors all come from an adult with an advanced solid tumor such as melanoma, head and neck, liver or kidney cancer.

This chain uses TRBV6-5 with TRBJ2-1; the D gene could be TRBD1 or TRBD2 (5 bases each). Germline-derived CDR1 and CDR2 are MNHEY and SVGAGI. The V and J ends lost 7 bases and 6 bases respectively, with 16 bases between them. The CDR3 is 14 residues long. The CDR3 bases are TGTGCCAGCACCCAAGGGAGAGGGACCAATGAGCAGTTCTTC. Protein product: CASTQGRGTNEQFF.

The chain is built from TRBV28 and TRBJ2-4; D call uncertain. This CDR3 has 16 amino acids. Trimming left V 4 bases short and J 0 bases short, with 13 bases between. Germline V CDR1 and CDR2: MDHEN, SYDVKM. The CDR3 loop is CASSSQDLIAKNIQYF. The CDR3 coding sequence is TGTGCCAGCAGTTCGCAGGACCTTATAGCCAAAAACATTCAGTACTTC.

Notes on this clone: The same CDR3 is also encoded by other DNA sequences in this sample. J is TRBJ2-1 and V is TRBV4-3; D unresolved. Germline V gene lookup returns CDR1 LGHNA and CDR2 YSLEER. The CDR3 has 14 residues. Trimming shortened V by 1 base and J by 8 bases, and 12 bases separated the two germline ends. The CDR3 protein is CASSQVEGGDEQFF. CDR3 DNA: TGCGCCAGCAGCCAAGTCGAAGGTGGGGATGAGCAGTTCTTC.

V and J are TRBV19 and TRBJ2-2; 7 nucleotides match TRBD2. The CDR3 is 13 residues long. V lost 10 bases, J lost 2 bases, and 4 bases stayed unmatched. The germline CDR1 and CDR2 sequences are LNHDA and SQIVND (reference sequence). This chain's CDR3 is CATREANTGELFF. The CDR3 DNA reads as TGTGCCACCCGGGAGGCCAACACCGGGGAGCTGTTTTTT.

The chain employs TRBV19 and TRBJ2-1; no firm D call. This CDR3 has 16 residues. V was shortened by 3 bases and J by 0 bases, with 12 bases between the two germline ends. From germline, CDR1 is LNHDA and CDR2 SQIVND (reference sequence). CDR3 sequence (DNA): TGTGCCAGTAGTATGCTAGGTTCTAGCTCCTACAATGAGCAGTTCTTC. This translates into CASSMLGSSSYNEQFF.

The chain combines TRBV28 with TRBJ2-2; 14 nucleotides align to TRBD2. Trimming cost V 6 bases and J 7 bases; bases outside gene matches: 7. The CDR3 length is 16 residues. Germline V CDR1 and CDR2: MDHEN, SYDVKM. The CDR3 spells CASSLGTSGSNGELFF. The CDR3 DNA reads as TGTGCCAGCAGCCTTGGGACTAGCGGGAGCAACGGGGAGCTGTTTTTT.

This sequence joins TRBV5-1 and TRBJ1-2, with D possibly matching TRBD1 (6 bases). The CDR3 totals 18 residues. Per the germline V gene, CDR1 is SGHRS and CDR2 is YFSETQ. With 0 bases removed from V and 7 bases from J, the gap between germline ends came to 25 bases. In nucleotides, the CDR3 is TGCGCCAGCAGCTTGGAGGGGGGGCAGACAGTTGCGGGCACTGGCTACACCTTC. It encodes CASSLEGGQTVAGTGYTF.

This clone was detected only a few times. This chain uses TRBV15 with TRBJ1-5; the D gene is possibly TRBD1 (5 bases). The CDR3 runs 13 residues. V was clipped by 5 bases and J by 4 bases, with 9 bases between them. Germline values: CDR1 LNHNV, CDR2 YYDKDF (reference sequence). The CDR3 is CATSQSGNQPQHF. Written as DNA, the CDR3 is TGTGCCACCAGCCAGTCAGGGAATCAGCCCCAGCATTTT. Variable domain in full (rest from reference TRBV15 and TRBJ1-5): DAMVIQNPRYQVTQFGKPVTLSCSQTLNHNVMYWYQQKSSQAPKLLFHYYDKDFNNEADTPDNFQSRRPNTSFCFLDIRSPGLGDTAMYLCATSQSGNQPQHFGDGTRLSIL.

The chain links TRBV30 to TRBJ1-1, with 7 bases fitting TRBD1. Germline assignment: CDR1 GTSNPN and CDR2 SVGIG (reference sequence). The CDR3 loop spans 15 amino acids. Trimming removed 2 bases from V and 1 base from J; junction bases left unmatched: 7. CDR3 protein: CAWSKRGQRNTEAFF. CDR3 in DNA: TGTGCCTGGAGTAAAAGGGGACAGAGGAACACTGAAGCTTTCTTT. The full variable domain, rest sourced from reference TRBV30 and TRBJ1-1, is SQTIHQWPATLVQPVGSPLSLECTVEGTSNPNLYWYRQAAGRGLQLLFYSVGIGQISSEVPQNLSASRPQDRQFILSSKKLLLSDSGFYLCAWSKRGQRNTEAFFGQGTRLTVV.

The chain combines TRBV9 with TRBJ2-7, with 7 bases matching TRBD2. Germline CDR1 SGDLS, CDR2 YYNGEE. V was clipped by 0 bases and J by 2 bases; unmatched bases: 5. This CDR3 is 15 amino acids long. The CDR3 region has the DNA TGTGCCAGCAGCGTAGCTGCTAGCGGAACCTACGAGCAGTACTTC. This codes for CASSVAASGTYEQYF.